This T cell receptor (beta chain) was observed in a study of CD8+CD57+ T cells in acquired aplastic anemia. About the research overall: DNA per sorted CD4+ or CD8+ sample ranged about 0.17 to 27.4 ug, averaging 3.2 ug.

TCR beta VDJ combinations and CDR3 sequences were profiled from genomic DNA. MiXCR, run by TCRdb on the reads, gives a single entry per CDR3 protein. The sample has 250,000 to 300,000 distinct CDR3 sequences, approximately 58% seen once. This clonotype has a handful of counts. Its antigen is unknown. The sequenced patients had an expansion of CD8+CD57+ cells seen by flow cytometry. Whole-study findings and limits: Significant differences in CD8+ Simpson's diversity were not observed between patients and controls. Patients shared under 30 CD8+ CDR3 sequences with controls.

CDR1 is MNHEY and CDR2 is SVGAGI in the germline V gene. The CDR3 is made up of 14 amino acids. Trimming removed 0 bases from V and 1 base from J, with 6 bases in between. Material: sorted CD4+, CD8+, or CD8+CD57+ T cells (not recorded which) from PBMCs. The sequence came from a human donor with aplastic anemia. V is TRBV6-5 and J is TRBJ1-1; D unclear. The CDR3 nucleotides are TGTGCCAGCAGTTACTCGGCGGCGAACACTGAAGCTTTCTTT. This sequence encodes CASSYSAANTEAFF.